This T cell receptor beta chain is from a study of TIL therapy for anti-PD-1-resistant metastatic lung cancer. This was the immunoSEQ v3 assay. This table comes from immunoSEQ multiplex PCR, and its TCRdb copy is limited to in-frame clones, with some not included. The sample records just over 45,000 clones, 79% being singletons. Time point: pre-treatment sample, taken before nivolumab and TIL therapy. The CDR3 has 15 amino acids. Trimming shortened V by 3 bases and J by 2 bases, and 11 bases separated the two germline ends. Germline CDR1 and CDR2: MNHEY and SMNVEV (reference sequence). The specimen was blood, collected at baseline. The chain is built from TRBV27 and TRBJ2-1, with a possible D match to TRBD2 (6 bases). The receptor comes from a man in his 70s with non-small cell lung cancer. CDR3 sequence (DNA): TGTGCCAGCAGTTTGGAGGGTAGTACCTACAATGAGCAGTTCTTC. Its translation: CASSLEGSTYNEQFF.